Each of the 27 T cell receptor beta chains below was sequenced from the same sample in a study of blood T cell repertoires in COVID-19. The table came from immunoSEQ multiplex PCR; TCRdb's copy has only in-frame clones and leaves some out. The sample has 250,000 to 300,000 clones, about nine tenths seen once. Sequences were obtained from peripheral blood. The receptors here all came from a woman in her forties who had recovered from COVID-19.

This clone was picked up a small number of times. V gene TRBV7-9 combines with J gene TRBJ2-3; D ambiguous. V was trimmed by 3 bases and J by 0 bases, leaving 13 bases between them. Germline-derived CDR1 and CDR2 are SEHNR and FQNEAQ (reference sequence). The length of the CDR3 is 16 residues. CDR3 in DNA: TGTGCCAGCAGCTTGCGTGGCGACTCTAGCACAGATACGCAGTATTTT. Amino acids: CASSLRGDSSTDTQYF.

J is TRBJ2-2 and V is TRBV12-3 or TRBV12-4; D not certain. CDR3 length equals 13 residues. Trimming took off 4 bases at V and 7 bases at J, with 10 bases between the two ends. The chain's CDR3 is CASSSQGGGELFF. The CDR3 DNA sequence: TGTGCCAGCAGTTCCCAAGGCGGCGGGGAGCTGTTTTTT.

The chain carries TRBV27 and TRBJ2-5; TRBD1 matches 8 bases. Germline assignment: CDR1 MNHEY and CDR2 SMNVEV (reference sequence). The length of the CDR3 is 15 residues. Trimming removed 1 base from V and 5 bases from J; junction bases left unmatched: 6. The CDR3 DNA is TGTGCCAGCAGTTTATGGCAGGGGGCGCGGGAGACCCAGTACTTC. Its protein is CASSLWQGARETQYF.

The genes are TRBV10-3 and TRBJ1-2; perhaps TRBD1 as D (5 bases). From germline, CDR1 is ENHRY and CDR2 SYGVKD. With 8 bases removed from V and 1 base from J, the gap between germline ends came to 14 bases. This CDR3 has 14 residues. CDR3 protein: CAIFGGSLNYGYTF. Here the CDR3 DNA reads TGTGCCATCTTTGGGGGGTCCCTTAACTATGGCTACACCTTC.

The CDR3 DNA follows: TGCGCCAGCAGCTTGGCCGGGACAGCTTATGGCTACACCTTC. This sequence encodes CASSLAGTAYGYTF. The chain links TRBV5-1 to TRBJ1-2, with 7 positions matching TRBD1. The CDR3 totals 14 residues. V was clipped by 0 bases and J by 5 bases; unmatched bases: 4. Germline-derived CDR1 and CDR2 are SGHRS and YFSETQ. The variable domain in full, with the rest retrieved from reference TRBV5-1 and TRBJ1-2, is KAGVTQTPRYLIKTRGQQVTLSCSPISGHRSVSWYQQTPGQGLQFLFEYFSETQRNKGNFPGRFSGRQFSNSRSEMNVSTLELGDSALYLCASSLAGTAYGYTFGSGTRLTVV.

About this clone itself: The junction shows a germline mismatch at one end, possibly a read error. This chain links TRBV7-7 with TRBJ2-7, with 7 bases lining up with TRBD2. CDR1 is SSHAT, CDR2 FNYEAQ, per germline (reference sequence). This CDR3 is 13 amino acids long. CDR3 nucleotides: TGTGCTAGCAGCCCAAACCGTGGGGGGGTGCAGTACTTC. The encoded protein is CASSPNRGGVQYF.

The chain employs TRBV2 and TRBJ2-5; 7 positions agree with TRBD2. This CDR3 contains 15 residues. Germline V lookup: CDR1 SNHLY, CDR2 FYNNEI. J gave up 3 bases and V 4 bases, and 8 bases lay outside the gene matches. The chain's CDR3 is CASSGGEGGEETQYF. In DNA form, the CDR3 reads TGTGCCAGCAGTGGCGGGGAGGGAGGAGAAGAGACCCAGTACTTC.

The J gene is TRBJ1-2, the V gene TRBV9; 9 bases fit TRBD1. CDR1 SGDLS and CDR2 YYNGEE come from the germline V gene. J lost 4 bases, V lost 4 bases, and 8 bases had no gene match. This CDR3 region has 15 residues. Here the CDR3 DNA reads TGTGCCAGCAGCCCGTCCGGGACAGGGCCCTATGGCTACACCTTC. The encoded protein is CASSPSGTGPYGYTF.

The chain links TRBV19 to TRBJ1-1; D is undetermined. Between the trimmed V and J ends, which lost 0 bases and 5 bases, there was a span of 10 bases. The germline CDR1 and CDR2 sequences are LNHDA and SQIVND (reference sequence). The CDR3 is made up of 14 amino acids. CDR3 in amino acids: CASSIDLRVTEAFF. CDR3 in DNA: TGTGCCAGTAGTATAGATCTGCGGGTTACTGAAGCTTTCTTT.

This clone was observed a single time. The chain links TRBV5-4 to TRBJ1-5; D call uncertain. Germline loops: CDR1 SGHNT, CDR2 YYREEE (reference sequence). The CDR3 covers 12 residues. The V and J ends lost 7 bases and 6 bases respectively, with 11 bases between them. CDR3 nucleotide sequence: TGTGCCAGCGGGTTGCGGGGTCAGCCCCAGCATTTT. This encodes CASGLRGQPQHF.

A single count supports this clone. V gene TRBV18 combines with J gene TRBJ2-7, with 10 bases identical to TRBD1. Per the germline V gene, CDR1 is KGHSH and CDR2 is LQKENI. Trimming at V came to 3 bases and at J to 2 bases, leaving 7 bases not matched to a gene. This CDR3 has 16 amino acids. The CDR3 spells CASSPYGTGATYEQYF. The CDR3 DNA sequence: TGTGCCAGCTCACCGTATGGGACAGGGGCAACCTACGAGCAGTACTTC.

The gene calls are TRBV15 and TRBJ2-7, with D perhaps TRBD1 (6 bases). Germline lookup yields CDR1 LNHNV and CDR2 YYDKDF (reference sequence). The V end lost 3 bases, the J end lost 1 base, and 16 bases lay between the germline ends. This CDR3 contains 16 residues. The CDR3 nucleotides are TGTGCCACCAGCAGTCTCACAGGGTCTGAGTCCTACGAGCAGTACTTC. Translation gives CATSSLTGSESYEQYF.

This chain links TRBV5-5 with TRBJ2-7; D unresolved. The CDR3 is made up of 15 amino acids. The V and J ends lost 0 bases and 2 bases respectively, with 12 bases between them. Germline loops: CDR1 SGHKS, CDR2 YYEKEE (reference sequence). The CDR3 loop reads CASSLAGVGTYEQYF. CDR3 DNA sequence: TGTGCCAGCAGCTTGGCCGGAGTCGGAACCTACGAGCAGTACTTC.

The chain links TRBV19 to TRBJ1-2, with 12 bases lining up with TRBD1. CDR1 and CDR2 from the germline V gene are LNHDA and SQIVND (reference sequence). CDR3 length: 13 residues. The trim removed 5 bases at V and 8 bases at J, leaving 3 bases unmatched. CDR3 nucleotide sequence: TGTGCCAGTAGTCCGGGACAGGGGGCCGGCTACACCTTC. Protein product: CASSPGQGAGYTF. Full variable domain (missing parts from reference TRBV19 and TRBJ1-2): DGGITQSPKYLFRKEGQNVTLSCEQNLNHDAMYWYRQDPGQGLRLIYYSQIVNDFQKGDIAEGYSVSREKKESFPLTVTSAQKNPTAFYLCASSPGQGAGYTFGSGTRLTVV.

The chain employs TRBV30 and TRBJ1-5, with 7 bases fitting TRBD1. CDR1 GTSNPN and CDR2 SVGIG come from the germline V gene (reference sequence). This CDR3 spans 13 amino acids. Trimming cost V 4 bases and J 2 bases; bases outside gene matches: 2. CDR3 region: CAWTGGGNQPQHF. The CDR3 nucleotides read TGTGCCTGGACAGGGGGAGGCAATCAGCCCCAGCATTTT. Variable domain in full (rest from reference TRBV30 and TRBJ1-5): SQTIHQWPATLVQPVGSPLSLECTVEGTSNPNLYWYRQAAGRGLQLLFYSVGIGQISSEVPQNLSASRPQDRQFILSSKKLLLSDSGFYLCAWTGGGNQPQHFGDGTRLSIL.

The V gene is TRBV7-9, the J gene TRBJ1-1; perhaps TRBD1 as D (5 bases). The germline V gene has CDR1 SEHNR and CDR2 FQNEAQ (reference sequence). CDR3 length: 10 amino acids. Trimming stripped 8 bases from V and 11 bases from J, with 12 bases between. As DNA, the CDR3 is TGTGCCAGCGGGGCCGCGGGGGCTTTCTTT. Translation gives CASGAAGAFF.

This chain links TRBV5-6 with TRBJ1-6, with TRBD1 as a possible D gene (6 bases). V gave up 0 bases and J gave up 10 bases, with 11 bases separating them. Per the germline V gene, CDR1 is SGHDT and CDR2 is YYEEEE. The CDR3 spans 14 residues. The CDR3 sequence: CASSLGPGASPLHF. CDR3 DNA sequence: TGTGCCAGCAGCTTGGGCCCAGGGGCCTCACCCCTCCACTTT.

In its sample, this clone was seen once. This sequence joins TRBV6-5 and TRBJ1-5; D perhaps matches TRBD1 (5 bases). Germline V CDR1 and CDR2: MNHEY, SVGAGI. This CDR3 is 13 amino acids long. Trimming removed 8 bases at V and 2 bases at J, with 10 bases between. CDR3 sequence (DNA): TGTGCCAGCGAAGGGGTGGGCAATCAGCCCCAGCATTTT. Translating gives CASEGVGNQPQHF.

The V gene is TRBV5-6, the J gene TRBJ2-7; D is possibly TRBD1 (5 bases). Trimming left V 1 base short and J 3 bases short, with 8 bases between. In germline, CDR1 is SGHDT, CDR2 YYEEEE. The CDR3 runs 13 residues. CDR3 DNA: TGTGCCAGCAGCTTGTACCAGGGCTACGAGCAGTACTTC. It translates to CASSLYQGYEQYF.

The chain is built from TRBV27 and TRBJ1-2; maybe TRBD1 (6 bases). Germline V CDR1 and CDR2: MNHEY, SMNVEV (reference sequence). This CDR3 is 14 amino acids long. Deletions cut 6 bases from V and 3 bases from J, with 14 bases between. This CDR3 is CASRPDSSYYGYTF. The CDR3 DNA reads as TGTGCCAGCAGGCCGGACAGCTCCTACTATGGCTACACCTTC.

The J gene is TRBJ2-5, the V gene TRBV11-1, with D tentatively TRBD1 (6 bases). The CDR3 contains 12 residues. Trimming took off 5 bases at V and 6 bases at J, with 10 bases between the two ends. Germline CDR1 and CDR2: SGHAT and FQDESV (reference sequence). The DNA for the CDR3 is TGTGCCAGCAGCCAGGGGTTGAAGACCCAGTACTTC. It translates to CASSQGLKTQYF.

The chain employs TRBV6-5 and TRBJ2-3; 8 nucleotides align to TRBD1. CDR1 is MNHEY, CDR2 SVGAGI, per germline. This CDR3 comprises 14 residues. Trimming removed 8 bases from V and 6 bases from J; junction bases left unmatched: 10. CDR3 nucleotides: TGTGCCAGCGGCGCAGGGGGCATCAAGGATACGCAGTATTTT. Translating it yields CASGAGGIKDTQYF.

Remarks on this clone: Other nucleotide sequences in the sample specify the same CDR3. The gene calls are TRBV5-6 and TRBJ1-1; tentatively, D is TRBD1 (5 bases). This CDR3 spans 14 amino acids. V was shortened by 0 bases and J by 4 bases, with 10 bases between the two germline ends. Germline V gene data show CDR1 as SGHDT and CDR2 as YYEEEE. CDR3 region: CASSLVRGGTEAFF. In DNA form, the CDR3 reads TGTGCCAGCAGCTTGGTAAGGGGCGGCACTGAAGCTTTCTTT.

This rearrangement joins TRBV10-3 to TRBJ2-1; D remains ambiguous. This CDR3 region has 12 residues. Germline-derived CDR1 and CDR2 are ENHRY and SYGVKD. Trimming cost V 3 bases and J 6 bases, with 6 bases left between them. For the CDR3, the DNA is TGTGCCATCAGTGAATATCGCAATGAGCAGTTCTTC. This gives the protein CAISEYRNEQFF.

This sequence joins TRBV5-1 and TRBJ1-2, with a tentative D call TRBD1 (6 bases). CDR3 size: 14 residues. Germline CDR1 SGHRS, CDR2 YFSETQ. Trimming shortened V by 5 bases and J by 8 bases, and 19 bases separated the two germline ends. CDR3 residues: CASRHTGQYLGYTF. The CDR3 region has the DNA TGCGCCAGCAGACATACAGGGCAATACTTGGGCTACACCTTC.

This chain connects TRBV5-6 to TRBJ2-2; 7 bases align to TRBD1. The CDR3 sequence is 15 residues long. In germline, CDR1 is SGHDT, CDR2 YYEEEE. Germline trimming cut 3 bases from V and 4 bases from J; bases unmatched to any gene: 6. The CDR3 is CASSSDRPTTGELFF. As DNA, the CDR3 is TGTGCCAGCAGCTCGGACAGGCCGACCACCGGGGAGCTGTTTTTT.

This rearrangement joins TRBV5-1 to TRBJ1-2; D remains ambiguous. The germline gives CDR1 SGHRS, CDR2 YFSETQ. Trimming shortened V by 0 bases and J by 2 bases, and 11 bases separated the two germline ends. The CDR3 is 15 amino acids. The CDR3 sequence: CASSLGTRVNYGYTF. The CDR3 DNA reads TGCGCCAGCAGCTTGGGAACGAGGGTAAACTATGGCTACACCTTC. Based on the CDR3 plus reference TRBV5-1 and TRBJ1-2, the full variable domain is KAGVTQTPRYLIKTRGQQVTLSCSPISGHRSVSWYQQTPGQGLQFLFEYFSETQRNKGNFPGRFSGRQFSNSRSEMNVSTLELGDSALYLCASSLGTRVNYGYTFGSGTRLTVV.